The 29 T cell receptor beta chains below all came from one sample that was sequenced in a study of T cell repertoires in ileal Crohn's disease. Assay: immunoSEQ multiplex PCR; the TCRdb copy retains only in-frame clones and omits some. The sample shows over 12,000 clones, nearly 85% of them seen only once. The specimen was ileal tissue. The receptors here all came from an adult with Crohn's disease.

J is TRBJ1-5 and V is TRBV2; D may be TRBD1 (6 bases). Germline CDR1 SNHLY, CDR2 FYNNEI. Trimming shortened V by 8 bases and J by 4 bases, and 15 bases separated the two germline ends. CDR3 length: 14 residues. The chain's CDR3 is CASRFGTSNQPQHF. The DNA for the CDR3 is TGTGCCAGCCGGTTCGGGACAAGTAATCAGCCCCAGCATTTT. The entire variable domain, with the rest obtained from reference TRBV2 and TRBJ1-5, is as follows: EPEVTQTPSHQVTQMGQEVILRCVPISNHLYFYWYRQILGQKVEFLVSFYNNEISEKSEIFDDQFSVERPDGSNFTLKIRSTKLEDSAMYFCASRFGTSNQPQHFGDGTRLSIL.

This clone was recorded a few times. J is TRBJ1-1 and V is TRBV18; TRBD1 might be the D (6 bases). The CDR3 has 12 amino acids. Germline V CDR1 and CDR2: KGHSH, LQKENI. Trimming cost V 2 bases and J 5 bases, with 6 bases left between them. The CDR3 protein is CASSPGTTEAFF. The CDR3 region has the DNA TGTGCCAGCTCACCAGGGACAACTGAAGCTTTCTTT.

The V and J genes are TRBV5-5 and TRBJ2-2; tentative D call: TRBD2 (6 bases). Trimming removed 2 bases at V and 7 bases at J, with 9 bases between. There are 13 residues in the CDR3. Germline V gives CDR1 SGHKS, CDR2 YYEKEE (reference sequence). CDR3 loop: CASSFLRGGELFF. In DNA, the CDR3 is TGTGCCAGCAGCTTTTTGCGGGGCGGGGAGCTGTTTTTT.

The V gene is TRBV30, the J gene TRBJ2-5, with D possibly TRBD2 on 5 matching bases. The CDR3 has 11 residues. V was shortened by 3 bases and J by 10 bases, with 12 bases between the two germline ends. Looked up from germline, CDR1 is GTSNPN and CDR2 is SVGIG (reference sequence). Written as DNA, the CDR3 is TGTGCCTGGAGATCCGGGGTAGACCAGTACTTC. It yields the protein CAWRSGVDQYF. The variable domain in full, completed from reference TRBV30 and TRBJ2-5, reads SQTIHQWPATLVQPVGSPLSLECTVEGTSNPNLYWYRQAAGRGLQLLFYSVGIGQISSEVPQNLSASRPQDRQFILSSKKLLLSDSGFYLCAWRSGVDQYFGPGTRLLVL.

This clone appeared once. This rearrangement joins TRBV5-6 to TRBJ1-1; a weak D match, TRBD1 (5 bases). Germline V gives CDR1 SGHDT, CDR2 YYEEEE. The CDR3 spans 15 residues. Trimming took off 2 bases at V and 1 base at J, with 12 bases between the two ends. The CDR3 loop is CASSLDSRRNTEAFF. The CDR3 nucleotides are TGTGCCAGCAGCTTAGACAGCAGGAGGAACACTGAAGCTTTCTTT.

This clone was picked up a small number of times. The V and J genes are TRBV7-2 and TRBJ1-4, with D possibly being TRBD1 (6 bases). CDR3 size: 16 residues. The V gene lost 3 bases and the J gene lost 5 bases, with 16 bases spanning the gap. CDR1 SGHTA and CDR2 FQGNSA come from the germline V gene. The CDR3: CASSFGGGALNEKLFF. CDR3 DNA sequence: TGTGCCAGCAGCTTCGGCGGGGGGGCCCTCAATGAAAAACTGTTTTTT.

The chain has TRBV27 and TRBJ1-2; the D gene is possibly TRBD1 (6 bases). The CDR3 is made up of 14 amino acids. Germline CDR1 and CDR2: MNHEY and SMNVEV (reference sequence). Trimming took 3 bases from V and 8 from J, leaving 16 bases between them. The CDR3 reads CASSFGRGARGYTF. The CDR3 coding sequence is TGTGCCAGCAGTTTCGGTCGGGGGGCGCGAGGCTACACCTTC.

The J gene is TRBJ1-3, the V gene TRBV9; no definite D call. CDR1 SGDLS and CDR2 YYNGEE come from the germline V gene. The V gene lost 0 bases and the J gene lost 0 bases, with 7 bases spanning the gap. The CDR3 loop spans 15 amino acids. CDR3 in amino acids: CASSVGGTSGNTIYF. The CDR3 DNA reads TGTGCCAGCAGCGTAGGAGGAACCTCTGGAAACACCATATATTTT.

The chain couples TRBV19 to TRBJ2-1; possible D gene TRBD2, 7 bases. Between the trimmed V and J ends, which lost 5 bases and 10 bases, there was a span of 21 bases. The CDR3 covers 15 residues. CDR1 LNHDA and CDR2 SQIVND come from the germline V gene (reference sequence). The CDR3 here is CASSRNGGLIDEQFF. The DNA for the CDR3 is TGTGCCAGTAGTCGAAACGGGGGGCTTATTGACGAGCAGTTCTTC. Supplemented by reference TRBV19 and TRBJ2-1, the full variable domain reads DGGITQSPKYLFRKEGQNVTLSCEQNLNHDAMYWYRQDPGQGLRLIYYSQIVNDFQKGDIAEGYSVSREKKESFPLTVTSAQKNPTAFYLCASSRNGGLIDEQFFGPGTRLTVL.

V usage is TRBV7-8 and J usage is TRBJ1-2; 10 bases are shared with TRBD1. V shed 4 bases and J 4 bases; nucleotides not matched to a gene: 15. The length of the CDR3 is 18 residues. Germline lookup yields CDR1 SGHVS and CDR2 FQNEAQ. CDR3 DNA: TGTGCCAGCAGCTCGTCCGACAGGGGGCGAGTGGAGCTCTATGGCTACACCTTC. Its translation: CASSSSDRGRVELYGYTF.

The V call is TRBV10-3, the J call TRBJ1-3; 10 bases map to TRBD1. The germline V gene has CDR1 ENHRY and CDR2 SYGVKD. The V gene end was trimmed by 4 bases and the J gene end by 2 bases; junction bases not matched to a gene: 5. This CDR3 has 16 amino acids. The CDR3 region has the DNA TGTGCCATCAGTGGGCTCGGGACAGGGGCTGGAAACACCATATATTTT. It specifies CAISGLGTGAGNTIYF.

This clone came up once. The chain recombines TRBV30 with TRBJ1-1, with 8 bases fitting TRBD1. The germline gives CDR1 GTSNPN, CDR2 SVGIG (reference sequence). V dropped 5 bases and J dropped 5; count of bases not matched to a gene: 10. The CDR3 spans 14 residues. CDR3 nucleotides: TGTGCCTGGGGACGACAGGGGTTGGGAACTGAAGCTTTCTTT. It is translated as CAWGRQGLGTEAFF.

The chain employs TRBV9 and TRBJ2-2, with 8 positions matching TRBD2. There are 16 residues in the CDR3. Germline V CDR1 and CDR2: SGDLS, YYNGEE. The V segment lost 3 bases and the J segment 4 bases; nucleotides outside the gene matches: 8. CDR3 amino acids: CASSGATGRATGELFF. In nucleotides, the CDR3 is TGTGCCAGCAGCGGAGCCACCGGGAGGGCCACCGGGGAGCTGTTTTTT.

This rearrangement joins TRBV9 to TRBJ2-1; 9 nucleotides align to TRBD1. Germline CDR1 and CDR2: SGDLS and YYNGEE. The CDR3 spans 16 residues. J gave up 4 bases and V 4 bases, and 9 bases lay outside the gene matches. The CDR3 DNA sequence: TGTGCCAGCAGCCCCAACAGGGGGCACGGATACAATGAGCAGTTCTTC. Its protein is CASSPNRGHGYNEQFF.

CDR3 in DNA: TGTGCCATCAGTGAGGTTGGTGGAGGAGGTACGACGCAGTATTTT. Its translation is CAISEVGGGGTTQYF. The rearrangement joins TRBV10-3 to TRBJ2-3; TRBD2 might be the D (5 bases). Trimming cost V 2 bases and J 9 bases, with 18 bases left between them. The CDR3 is 15 residues long. Germline loops: CDR1 ENHRY, CDR2 SYGVKD.

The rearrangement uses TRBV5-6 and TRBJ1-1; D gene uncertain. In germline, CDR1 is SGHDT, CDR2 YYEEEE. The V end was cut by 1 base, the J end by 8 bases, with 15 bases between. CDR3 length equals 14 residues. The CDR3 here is CASSLLGPPGEAFF. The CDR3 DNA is TGTGCCAGCAGCTTGCTAGGACCTCCGGGGGAAGCTTTCTTT.

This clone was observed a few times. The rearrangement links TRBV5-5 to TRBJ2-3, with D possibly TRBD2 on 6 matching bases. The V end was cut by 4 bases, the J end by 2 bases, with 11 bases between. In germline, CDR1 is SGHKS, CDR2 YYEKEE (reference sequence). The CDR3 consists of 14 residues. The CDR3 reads CASSTGLSTDTQYF. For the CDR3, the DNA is TGTGCCAGCAGCACGGGACTTTCCACAGATACGCAGTATTTT.

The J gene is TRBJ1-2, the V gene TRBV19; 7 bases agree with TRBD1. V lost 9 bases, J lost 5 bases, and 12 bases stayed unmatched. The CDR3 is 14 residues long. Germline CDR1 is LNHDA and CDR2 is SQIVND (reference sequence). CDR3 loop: CASKPGQRNYGYTF. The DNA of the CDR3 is TGTGCCAGCAAGCCGGGACAGCGGAATTATGGCTACACCTTC. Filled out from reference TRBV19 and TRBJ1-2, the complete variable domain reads DGGITQSPKYLFRKEGQNVTLSCEQNLNHDAMYWYRQDPGQGLRLIYYSQIVNDFQKGDIAEGYSVSREKKESFPLTVTSAQKNPTAFYLCASKPGQRNYGYTFGSGTRLTVV.

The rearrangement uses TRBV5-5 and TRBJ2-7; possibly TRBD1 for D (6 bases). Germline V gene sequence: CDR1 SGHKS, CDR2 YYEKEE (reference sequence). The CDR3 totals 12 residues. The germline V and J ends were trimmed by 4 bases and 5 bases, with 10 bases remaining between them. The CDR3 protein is CASSRPGDEQYF. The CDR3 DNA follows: TGTGCCAGCAGCCGTCCAGGGGACGAGCAGTACTTC.

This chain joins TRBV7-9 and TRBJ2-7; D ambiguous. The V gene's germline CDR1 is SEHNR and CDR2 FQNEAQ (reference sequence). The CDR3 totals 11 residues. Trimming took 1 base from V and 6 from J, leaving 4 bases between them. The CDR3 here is CASSLGLEQYF. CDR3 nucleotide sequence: TGTGCCAGCAGCTTAGGGCTCGAGCAGTACTTC.

For the CDR3, the DNA is TGCGCCAGCAGTCACCGGGACAGCCCTTTTGAAAAACTGTTTTTT. It codes for CASSHRDSPFEKLFF. The chain employs TRBV10-2 and TRBJ1-4; TRBD1 matches at 7 bases. The V segment lost 5 bases and the J segment 7 bases; nucleotides outside the gene matches: 10. The CDR3 extends over 15 amino acids. Germline V gene data show CDR1 as WSHSY and CDR2 as SAAADI.

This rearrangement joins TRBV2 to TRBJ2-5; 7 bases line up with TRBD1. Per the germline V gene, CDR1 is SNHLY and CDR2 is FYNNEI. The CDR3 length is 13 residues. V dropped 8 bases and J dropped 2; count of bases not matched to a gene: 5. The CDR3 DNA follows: TGTGCCAGCCAGATACAGGGGCAAGAGACCCAGTACTTC. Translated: CASQIQGQETQYF.

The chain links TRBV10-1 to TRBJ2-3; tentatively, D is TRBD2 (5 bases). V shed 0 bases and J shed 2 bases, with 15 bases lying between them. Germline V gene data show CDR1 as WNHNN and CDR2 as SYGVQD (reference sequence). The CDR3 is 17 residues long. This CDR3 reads CASSESGGWQATDTQYF. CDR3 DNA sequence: TGCGCCAGCAGTGAGTCCGGCGGGTGGCAGGCCACAGATACGCAGTATTTT.

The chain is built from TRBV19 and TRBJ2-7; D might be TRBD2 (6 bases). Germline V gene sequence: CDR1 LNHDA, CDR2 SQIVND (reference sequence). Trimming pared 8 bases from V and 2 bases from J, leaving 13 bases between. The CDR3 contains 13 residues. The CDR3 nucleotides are TGTGCCAGTTCATGGGCGGGAACCTACGAGCAGTACTTC. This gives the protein CASSWAGTYEQYF.

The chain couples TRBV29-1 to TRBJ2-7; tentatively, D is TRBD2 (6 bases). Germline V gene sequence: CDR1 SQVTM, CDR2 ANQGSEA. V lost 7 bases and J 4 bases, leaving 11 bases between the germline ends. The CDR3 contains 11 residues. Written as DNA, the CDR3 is TGCAGCGGGGGGGAAAAATACGAGCAGTACTTC. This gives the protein CSGGEKYEQYF.

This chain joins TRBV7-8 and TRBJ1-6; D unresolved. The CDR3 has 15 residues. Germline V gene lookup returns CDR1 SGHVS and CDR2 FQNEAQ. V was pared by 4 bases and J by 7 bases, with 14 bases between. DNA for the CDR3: TGTGCCAGCAGCTCTTTTGCGGGAGGAAATTCACCCCTCCACTTT. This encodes CASSSFAGGNSPLHF.

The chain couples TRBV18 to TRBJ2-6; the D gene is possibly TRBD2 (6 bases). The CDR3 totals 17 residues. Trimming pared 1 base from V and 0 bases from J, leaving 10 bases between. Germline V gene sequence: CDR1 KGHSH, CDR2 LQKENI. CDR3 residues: CASSPLGGSSGANVLTF. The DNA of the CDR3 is TGTGCCAGCTCACCACTTGGAGGGAGCTCTGGGGCCAACGTCCTGACTTTC.

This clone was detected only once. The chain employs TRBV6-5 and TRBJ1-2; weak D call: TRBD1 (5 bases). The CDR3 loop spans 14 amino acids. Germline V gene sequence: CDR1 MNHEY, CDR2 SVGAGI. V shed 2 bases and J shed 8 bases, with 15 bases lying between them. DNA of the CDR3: TGTGCCAGCAGTTACGAAGCAGGGTTGGAAGGCTACACCTTC. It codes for CASSYEAGLEGYTF.

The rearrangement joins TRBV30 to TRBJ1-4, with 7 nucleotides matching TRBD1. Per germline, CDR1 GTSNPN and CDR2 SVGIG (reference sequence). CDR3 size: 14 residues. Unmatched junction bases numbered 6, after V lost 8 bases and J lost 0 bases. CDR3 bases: TGTGCCAGCCACAGGGGAACAACTAATGAAAAACTGTTTTTT. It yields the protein CASHRGTTNEKLFF.